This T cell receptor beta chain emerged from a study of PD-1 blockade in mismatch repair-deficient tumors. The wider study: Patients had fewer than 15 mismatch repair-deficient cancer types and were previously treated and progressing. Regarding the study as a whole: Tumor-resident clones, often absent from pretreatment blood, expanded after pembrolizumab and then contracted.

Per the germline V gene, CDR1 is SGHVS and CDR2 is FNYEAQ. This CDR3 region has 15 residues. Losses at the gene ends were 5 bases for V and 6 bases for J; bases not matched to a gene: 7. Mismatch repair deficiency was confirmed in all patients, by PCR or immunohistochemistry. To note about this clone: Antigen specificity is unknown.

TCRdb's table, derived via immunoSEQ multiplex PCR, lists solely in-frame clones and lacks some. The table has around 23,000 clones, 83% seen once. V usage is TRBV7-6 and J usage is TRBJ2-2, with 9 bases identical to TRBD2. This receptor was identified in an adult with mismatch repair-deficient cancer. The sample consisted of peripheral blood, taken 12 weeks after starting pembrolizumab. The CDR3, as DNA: TGTGCCAGCAGCCAACCTAGCGGGATGGCCGGGGAGCTGTTTTTT. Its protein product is CASSQPSGMAGELFF.